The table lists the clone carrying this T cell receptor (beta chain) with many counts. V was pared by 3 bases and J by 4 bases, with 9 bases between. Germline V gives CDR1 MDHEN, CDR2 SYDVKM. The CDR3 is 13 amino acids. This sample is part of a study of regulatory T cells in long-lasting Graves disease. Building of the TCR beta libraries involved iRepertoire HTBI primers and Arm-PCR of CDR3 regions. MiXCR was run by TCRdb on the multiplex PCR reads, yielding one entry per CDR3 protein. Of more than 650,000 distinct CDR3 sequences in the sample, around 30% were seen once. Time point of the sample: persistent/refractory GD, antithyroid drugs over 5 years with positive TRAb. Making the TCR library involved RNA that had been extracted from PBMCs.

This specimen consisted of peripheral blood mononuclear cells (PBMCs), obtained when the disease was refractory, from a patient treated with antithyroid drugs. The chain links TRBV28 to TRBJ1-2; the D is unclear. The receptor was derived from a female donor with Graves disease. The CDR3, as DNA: TGTGCCAGCAGTTTCGGCCGGCTCTATGGCTACACCTTC. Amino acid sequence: CASSFGRLYGYTF.